The entry that follows covers one TCR beta chain sequence. This entry comes from a study of shared clonotypes between healthy human individuals. TCRdb's table, derived via immunoSEQ multiplex PCR, lists solely in-frame clones and lacks some. The sample yields about 600,000 clones, around 97% seen once. V shed 6 bases, J shed 5 bases, and the junction held 10 bases outside the gene matches. This CDR3 contains 15 residues. Per the germline V gene, CDR1 is ENHRY and CDR2 is SYGVKD. Sequencing was carried out using naive CD4+ T cells sorted from blood. Subset of the sample: CD45RA+ positively selected. V usage is TRBV10-3 and J usage is TRBJ1-5; 7 bases are a match to TRBD1. This clonotype was obtained from a woman aged 30 to 39 in good health. CDR3 sequence: CAISQGGADDQPQHF. CDR3 DNA: TGTGCCATCAGCCAGGGGGGGGCAGACGATCAGCCCCAGCATTTT.